The entry below describes one T cell receptor beta chain. Its matching antigen is unknown. This CDR3 comprises 16 residues. The germline V gene encodes CDR1 DFQATT and CDR2 SNEGSKA (reference sequence). Trimming at V came to 1 base and at J to 3 bases, leaving 7 bases not matched to a gene. This record comes from a study of response to subunit inactivated influenza vaccine. TCRdb re-called the RT-PCR reads through MiXCR, storing one row per CDR3 protein. Here the sample spans about 620,000 distinct CDR3 sequences, about 12% being singletons. Study-wide points: Each seasonal influenza vaccination, the authors suggested, recruits few new T cells.

The sequenced sample was PBMCs from blood, obtained on the day of vaccination. The gene calls are TRBV20-1 and TRBJ2-3; TRBD1 aligns across 10 bases. This receptor was identified in a man aged 50 to 59 who received an inactivated influenza vaccine. CDR3 bases: TGCAGTGCTAGAGGTCCCGGGACAGGGGCGACAGATACGCAGTATTTT. Translation gives CSARGPGTGATDTQYF.